The 15 T cell receptor beta chains below all came from one sample that was sequenced in a study of control samples from healthy donors and cancer patients. Produced via immunoSEQ multiplex PCR; TCRdb's table is partial and in-frame only. The data contain around 52,000 clones, approximately 90% of them singletons. What was sequenced was PBMCs. These receptors were taken from a man aged 25 to 40 with colorectal cancer.

This chain uses TRBV7-8 with TRBJ1-5; D possibly corresponds to TRBD1 (5 bases). Germline CDR1 reads SGHVS; CDR2 reads FQNEAQ. The CDR3 extends over 16 amino acids. With 1 base removed from V and 1 base from J, the gap between germline ends came to 11 bases. The CDR3 loop reads CASSLDQGVSNQPQHF. The CDR3 bases are TGTGCCAGCAGCTTAGATCAGGGTGTGAGCAATCAGCCCCAGCATTTT. Supplemented by reference TRBV7-8 and TRBJ1-5, the full variable domain reads GAGVSQSPRYKVAKRGQDVALRCDPISGHVSLFWYQQALGQGPEFLTYFQNEAQLDKSGLPSDRFFAERPEGSVSTLKIQRTQQEDSAVYLCASSLDQGVSNQPQHFGDGTRLSIL.

The gene calls are TRBV10-3 and TRBJ2-7; D may be TRBD2 (6 bases). The CDR3 runs to 13 residues. Germline loops: CDR1 ENHRY, CDR2 SYGVKD. With 4 bases removed from V and 7 bases from J, the gap between germline ends came to 14 bases. Written as DNA, the CDR3 is TGTGCCATCAGTGGCGGGGAGTTTGGAGAGCAGTACGTC. Protein sequence: CAISGGEFGEQYV.

This clone came up once. CDR3 sequence reads: CASSEAGAEQYF. As DNA, the CDR3 is TGCGCCAGCAGCGAGGCGGGGGCCGAGCAGTACTTC. The rearrangement joins TRBV10-2 to TRBJ2-7; D possibly corresponds to TRBD2 (7 bases). Germline CDR1 is WSHSY and CDR2 is SAAADI. This CDR3 is 12 amino acids long. V lost 6 bases and J 6 bases, leaving 12 bases between the germline ends.

V is TRBV7-9 and J is TRBJ1-4; D is possibly TRBD1 (5 bases). Per germline, CDR1 SEHNR and CDR2 FQNEAQ (reference sequence). The CDR3 totals 13 residues. V was pared by 5 bases and J by 8 bases, with 12 bases between. The CDR3 here is CASSPGAYEKLFF. The CDR3 nucleotides read TGTGCCAGCAGCCCCGGGGCCTACGAAAAACTGTTTTTT.

This clone was seen a single time. The genes are TRBV14 and TRBJ2-1; no definite D call. Trimming pared 2 bases from V and 3 bases from J, leaving 11 bases between. The CDR3 contains 15 residues. Germline CDR1 reads SGHDN; CDR2 reads FVKESK. CDR3 nucleotides: TGTGCCAGCAGCCAATTAGGTCCAGTCTACAATGAGCAGTTCTTC. This encodes CASSQLGPVYNEQFF.

This clone appeared once. A junction boundary mismatches the germline segment, possibly from a read error. The chain recombines TRBV11-2 with TRBJ1-1; D is ambiguous. Germline V gives CDR1 SGHAT, CDR2 FQNNGV. The CDR3 length is 14 residues. The CDR3 nucleotides read TGTGCCAGCACCTTACAACCTGCGGCCACTGAAGCTTTCTTT. Its protein is CASTLQPAATEAFF.

The chain links TRBV25-1 to TRBJ1-1; possibly TRBD1 for D (5 bases). V gave up 1 base and J gave up 1 base, with 19 bases separating them. Germline assignment: CDR1 MGHDK and CDR2 SYGVNS. This CDR3 has 18 amino acids. DNA for the CDR3: TGTGCCAGCAGTGAATCATACATAGCGGGGGACCGGAACACTGAAGCTTTCTTT. Encoded protein: CASSESYIAGDRNTEAFF.

The chain couples TRBV12-5 to TRBJ2-3; D might be TRBD1 or TRBD2, each matching 5 bases. Per germline, CDR1 LGHNT and CDR2 FRNRAP. The CDR3 runs 16 residues. Trimming took off 0 bases at V and 6 bases at J, with 16 bases between the two ends. The CDR3: CASGLVVSRGADTQYF. The CDR3, as DNA: TGTGCTAGTGGTTTGGTAGTGAGCCGGGGCGCGGATACGCAGTATTTT.

The chain is built from TRBV7-6 and TRBJ1-1, with TRBD1 as a possible D gene (5 bases). The CDR3 is 14 amino acids. Germline V CDR1 and CDR2: SGHVS, FNYEAQ. Trimming left V 2 bases short and J 1 base short, with 8 bases between. The CDR3 spells CASSLLQANTEAFF. In nucleotides, the CDR3 is TGTGCCAGCAGCTTATTACAGGCGAACACTGAAGCTTTCTTT.

DNA for the CDR3: TGTGCCAGCAGTCGACAGGGGAACCCGAACACTGAAGCTTTCTTT. It yields the protein CASSRQGNPNTEAFF. The chain couples TRBV6-5 to TRBJ1-1, with 8 bases matching TRBD1. Germline V gene lookup returns CDR1 MNHEY and CDR2 SVGAGI. Trimming removed 5 bases from V and 1 base from J; junction bases left unmatched: 6. This CDR3 has 15 residues.

This chain links TRBV19 with TRBJ1-4, with D unresolved. Between the trimmed V and J ends, which lost 7 bases and 4 bases, there was a span of 10 bases. CDR3 size: 13 residues. CDR1 and CDR2 (germline): LNHDA, SQIVND (reference sequence). DNA for the CDR3: TGTGCCAGTATGGGCAGGTTTAATGAAAAACTGTTTTTT. This translates into CASMGRFNEKLFF.

The rearrangement joins TRBV11-2 to TRBJ2-2; D might be TRBD1 (5 bases). The length of the CDR3 is 18 residues. Germline loops: CDR1 SGHAT, CDR2 FQNNGV. V was shortened by 6 bases and J by 1 base, with 21 bases between the two germline ends. CDR3 sequence (DNA): TGTGCCAGCAGTGCGACGCCCCCAGGACACCTGAACACCGGGGAGCTGTTTTTT. Translation gives CASSATPPGHLNTGELFF.

The chain couples TRBV2 to TRBJ1-2; 8 positions agree with TRBD1. CDR3 length equals 15 residues. Germline CDR1 is SNHLY and CDR2 is FYNNEI. With V trimmed by 4 bases and J by 3 bases, 7 bases remained unmatched. The CDR3 nucleotides are TGTGCCAGCAGTGCCTGGACAGGGCGGCACTATGGCTACACCTTC. It specifies CASSAWTGRHYGYTF. The full variable domain, with the rest looked up from reference TRBV2 and TRBJ1-2, is EPEVTQTPSHQVTQMGQEVILRCVPISNHLYFYWYRQILGQKVEFLVSFYNNEISEKSEIFDDQFSVERPDGSNFTLKIRSTKLEDSAMYFCASSAWTGRHYGYTFGSGTRLTVV.

V is TRBV5-1 and J is TRBJ1-1; D not certain. This CDR3 has 14 amino acids. With 8 bases removed from V and 1 base from J, the gap between germline ends came to 15 bases. Germline values: CDR1 SGHRS, CDR2 YFSETQ. CDR3 nucleotide sequence: TGCGCCAGTAGACGGGTAGAGGGGAACACTGAAGCTTTCTTT. This encodes CASRRVEGNTEAFF.

This clone has a single count. The chain joins TRBV19 to TRBJ1-4, with D possibly TRBD1 on 5 matching bases. CDR3 length equals 13 residues. In germline, CDR1 is LNHDA, CDR2 SQIVND (reference sequence). The V gene lost 4 bases and the J gene lost 10 bases, with 13 bases spanning the gap. CDR3 sequence reads: CASSTPGPAKLFF. As DNA, the CDR3 is TGTGCCAGTAGTACTCCGGGACCCGCAAAACTGTTTTTT.